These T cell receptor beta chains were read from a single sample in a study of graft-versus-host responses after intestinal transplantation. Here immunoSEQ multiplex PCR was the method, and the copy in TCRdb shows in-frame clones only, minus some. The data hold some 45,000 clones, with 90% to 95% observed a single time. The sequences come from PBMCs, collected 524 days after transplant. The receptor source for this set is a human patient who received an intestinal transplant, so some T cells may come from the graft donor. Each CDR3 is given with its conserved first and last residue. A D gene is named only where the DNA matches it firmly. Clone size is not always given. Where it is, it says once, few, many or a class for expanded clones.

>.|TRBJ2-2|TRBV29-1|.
CSVPIVGGEKDTGELFF
TGCAGCGTCCCGATCGTGGGGGGTGAGAAGGACACCGGGGAGCTGTTTTTT
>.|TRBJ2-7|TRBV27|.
CASSLSAVHEQYF
TGTGCCAGCAGTTTATCCGCCGTCCACGAGCAGTACTTC
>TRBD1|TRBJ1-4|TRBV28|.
CASSLGWDSDEKLFF
TGTGCCAGCAGTTTGGGCTGGGACAGTGATGAAAAACTGTTTTTT
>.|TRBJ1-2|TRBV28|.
CASSSTGTANYGYTF
TGTGCCAGCAGTTCCACAGGTACAGCTAACTATGGCTACACCTTC
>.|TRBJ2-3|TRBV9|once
CASSEGSRTDTQYF
TGTGCCAGCAGCGAGGGTAGCCGCACAGATACGCAGTATTTT
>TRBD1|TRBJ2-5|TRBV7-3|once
CASSVGTGQETQYF
TGTGCCAGCAGCGTCGGGACAGGGCAAGAGACCCAGTACTTC
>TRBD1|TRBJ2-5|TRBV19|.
CASSPPGGETQYF
TGTGCCAGTTCTCCCCCAGGGGGAGAGACCCAGTACTTC
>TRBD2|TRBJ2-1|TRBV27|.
CASSSLLAGQYNEQFF
TGTGCCAGCAGTTCCCTTCTAGCGGGACAGTACAATGAGCAGTTCTTC
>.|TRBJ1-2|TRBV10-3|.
CAISESNYGYTF
TGTGCCATCAGTGAATCCAACTATGGCTACACCTTC
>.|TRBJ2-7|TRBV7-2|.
CASSTGIVRYEQYF
TGTGCCAGCAGCACGGGAATAGTGAGGTACGAGCAGTACTTC
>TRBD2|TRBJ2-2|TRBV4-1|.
CASSQETAGGTGELFF
TGCGCCAGCAGCCAAGAGACAGCGGGAGGGACCGGGGAGCTGTTTTTT
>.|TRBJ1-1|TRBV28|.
CASSSSLDGRTEAFF
TGTGCCAGCAGTTCTTCCTTGGATGGGAGGACTGAAGCTTTCTTT
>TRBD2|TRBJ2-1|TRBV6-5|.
CASSYSVAGGTNEQFF
TGTGCCAGCAGTTACTCCGTAGCGGGAGGGACCAATGAGCAGTTCTTC
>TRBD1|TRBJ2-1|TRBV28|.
CASSPSLGQALWEQFF
TGTGCCAGCAGTCCCTCATTGGGACAGGCGCTTTGGGAGCAGTTCTTC
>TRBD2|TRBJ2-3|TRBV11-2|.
CASSLGDEREGRTDTQYF
TGTGCCAGCAGCTTAGGCGACGAGCGGGAGGGCCGTACAGATACGCAGTATTTT
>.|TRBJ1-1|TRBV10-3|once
CAISVDTPNTEAFF
TGTGCCATCAGTGTGGACACCCCGAACACTGAAGCTTTCTTT
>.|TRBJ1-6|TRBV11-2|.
CASSLGSSYNSPLHF
TGTGCCAGCAGCTTAGGCAGCTCCTATAATTCACCCCTCCACTTT
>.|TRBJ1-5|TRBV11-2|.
CASSLDGQIHNQPQHF
TGTGCCAGCAGCTTAGATGGACAGATTCACAATCAGCCCCAGCATTTT
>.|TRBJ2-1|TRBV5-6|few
CASSLLDREGEQFF
TGTGCCAGCAGCTTATTGGACAGGGAGGGTGAGCAGTTCTTC
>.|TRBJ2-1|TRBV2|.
CASSEERLRSYNEQFF
TGTGCCAGCAGTGAGGAGAGACTGAGATCCTACAATGAGCAGTTCTTC
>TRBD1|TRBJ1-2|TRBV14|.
CASSRAQGYGYTF
TGTGCCAGCAGCCGGGCACAGGGGTATGGCTACACCTTC
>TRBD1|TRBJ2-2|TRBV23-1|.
CASSEPGQGARGWNTGELFF
TGCGCCAGCAGTGAACCGGGACAGGGGGCGCGCGGGTGGAACACCGGGGAGCTGTTTTTT
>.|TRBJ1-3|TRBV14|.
CASSQRFRGNTIYF
TGTGCCAGCAGCCAAAGATTTAGGGGAAACACCATATATTTT
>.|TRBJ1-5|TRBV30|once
CAWSALDGTNQPQHF
TGTGCCTGGAGCGCTTTGGACGGAACAAATCAGCCCCAGCATTTT
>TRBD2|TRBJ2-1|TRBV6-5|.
CASSFGLAGDNEQFF
TGTGCCAGCAGTTTCGGACTAGCGGGAGACAATGAGCAGTTCTTC
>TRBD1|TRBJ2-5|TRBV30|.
CAWSDPGTGRLKETQYF
TGTGCCTGGAGTGACCCTGGGACAGGCCGACTTAAAGAGACCCAGTACTTC
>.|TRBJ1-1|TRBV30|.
CARARGLNTEAFF
TGTGCCCGGGCTCGAGGTTTGAACACTGAAGCTTTCTTT
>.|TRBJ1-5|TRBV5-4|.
CASSLSPGSNQPQHF
TGTGCCAGCAGCTTGTCGCCAGGGAGCAATCAGCCCCAGCATTTT
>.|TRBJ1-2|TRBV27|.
CASSRSSQGRANYGYTF
TGTGCCAGCAGCCGTTCGAGTCAGGGCCGAGCTAACTATGGCTACACCTTC
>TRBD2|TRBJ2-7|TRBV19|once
CASSRIAGAQYF
TGTGCCAGTAGTAGGATAGCGGGAGCGCAGTACTTC
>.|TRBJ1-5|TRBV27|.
CASSLLGGNQPQHF
TGTGCCAGCAGTTTATTAGGGGGGAATCAGCCCCAGCATTTT
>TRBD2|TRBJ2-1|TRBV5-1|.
CASSLAGGLAGSYNEQFF
TGCGCCAGCAGCTTGGCCGGGGGACTAGCGGGGAGCTACAATGAGCAGTTCTTC
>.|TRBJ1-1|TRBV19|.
CASTLVLNTEAFF
TGTGCCAGTACCCTTGTGCTGAACACTGAAGCTTTCTTT
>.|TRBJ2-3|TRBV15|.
CATSSVDTDTQYF
TGTGCCACCAGCAGTGTGGACACAGATACGCAGTATTTT
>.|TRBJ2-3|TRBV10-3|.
CAISTPSGDTDTQYF
TGTGCCATCAGCACCCCATCGGGAGACACAGATACGCAGTATTTT
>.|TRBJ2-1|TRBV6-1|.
CASSEWLAGTGRQFF
TGTGCCAGCAGTGAATGGCTAGCAGGCACGGGACGACAGTTCTTC
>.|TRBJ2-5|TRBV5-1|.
CASKPGGSMWETQYF
TGCGCCAGCAAGCCCGGGGGCTCTATGTGGGAGACCCAGTACTTC
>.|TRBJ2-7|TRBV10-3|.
CAISERTGLHSYEQYF
TGTGCCATCAGTGAGAGAACAGGGTTACACTCCTACGAGCAGTACTTC
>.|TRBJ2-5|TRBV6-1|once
CASSPRWQQETQYF
TGTGCCAGCAGTCCCCGATGGCAGCAAGAGACCCAGTACTTC
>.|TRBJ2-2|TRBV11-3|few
CASSRGNTGELFF
TGTGCCAGCAGCCGGGGGAACACCGGGGAGCTGTTTTTT
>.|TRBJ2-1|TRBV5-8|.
CASSQDGSGGLGEQFF
TGTGCCAGCAGCCAAGATGGTAGCGGAGGACTCGGGGAGCAGTTCTTC
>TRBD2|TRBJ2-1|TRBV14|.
CASSQGTSGSVEQFF
TGTGCCAGCAGCCAAGGGACTAGCGGGAGTGTTGAGCAGTTCTTC
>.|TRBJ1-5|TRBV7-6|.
CASSLVFSNQPQHF
TGTGCCAGCAGCTTAGTCTTTAGCAATCAGCCCCAGCATTTT
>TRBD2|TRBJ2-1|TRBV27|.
CASSRTSGSLDERFF
TGTGCCAGCAGCAGGACTAGCGGGAGCCTCGATGAGCGGTTCTTC
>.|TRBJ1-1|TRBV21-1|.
CASSKVATFMNTEAFF
TGTGCCAGCAGCAAAGTAGCCACGTTCATGAACACTGAAGCTTTCTTT